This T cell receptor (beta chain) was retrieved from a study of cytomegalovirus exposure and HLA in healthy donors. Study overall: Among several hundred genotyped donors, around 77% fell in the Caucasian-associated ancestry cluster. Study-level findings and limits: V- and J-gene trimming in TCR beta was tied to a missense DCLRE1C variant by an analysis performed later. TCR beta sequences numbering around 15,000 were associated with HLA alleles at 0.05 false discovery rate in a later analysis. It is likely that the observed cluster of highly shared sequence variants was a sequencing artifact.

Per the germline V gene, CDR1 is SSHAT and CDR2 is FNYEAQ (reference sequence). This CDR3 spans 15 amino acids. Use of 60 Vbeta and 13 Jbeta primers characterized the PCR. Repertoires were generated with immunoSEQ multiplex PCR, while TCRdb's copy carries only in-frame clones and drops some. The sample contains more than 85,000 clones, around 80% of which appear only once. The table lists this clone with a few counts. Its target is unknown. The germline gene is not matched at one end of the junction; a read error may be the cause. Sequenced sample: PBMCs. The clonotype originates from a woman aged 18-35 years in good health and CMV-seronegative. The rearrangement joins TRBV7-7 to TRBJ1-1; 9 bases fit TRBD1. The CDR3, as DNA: TGTGCTAGCAGCCCAGTGACAGGGGGAGACACTGAAGCTTTCTTT. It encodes CASSPVTGGDTEAFF.